Listed here are 9 T cell receptor beta chains from one sample, sequenced in a study of CD8 T cells in ankylosing spondylitis. Study results and caveats: A motif in TCR beta, a set of under ten highly homologous variants, appeared characteristic of ankylosing spondylitis blood.

TCRdb reprocessed the 5' RACE reads with MiXCR, giving one entry per CDR3 protein. The table lists some 840,000 distinct CDR3 sequences, 10% to 15% of them singletons, with roughly 0.51% in the top ten. The antigens these receptors bind are not known. Sequencing was performed on blood, either unsorted or a sorted T cell fraction (not recorded which). These receptors were collected from a male donor with ankylosing spondylitis.

This chain uses TRBV5-1 with TRBJ2-3; TRBD1 matches at 7 bases. The V gene end was trimmed by 1 base and the J gene end by 2 bases; junction bases not matched to a gene: 4. The CDR3 spans 15 residues. Germline loops: CDR1 SGHRS, CDR2 YFSETQ. In DNA form, the CDR3 reads TGCGCCAGCAGCTTGTTACAGGGGCTCACAGATACGCAGTATTTT. Its protein is CASSLLQGLTDTQYF.

V and J are TRBV6-2 or TRBV6-3 and TRBJ2-7; weak D call: TRBD2 (5 bases). The CDR3 runs 15 residues. The V gene's germline CDR1 is MNHEY and CDR2 SVGEGT. The germline V and J ends were trimmed by 5 bases and 3 bases, with 17 bases remaining between them. For the CDR3, the DNA is TGTGCCAGCAGTACGGGGTCTTATCTGAACTACGAGCAGTACTTC. Its protein product is CASSTGSYLNYEQYF.

This clonotype was picked up many times. J is TRBJ2-2 and V is TRBV29-1; weak D call: TRBD1 (5 bases). The germline gives CDR1 SQVTM, CDR2 ANQGSEA. The ends were cut back, 2 bases at V and 2 bases at J, with 15 bases in the middle. The CDR3 consists of 16 residues. The DNA for the CDR3 is TGCAGCGTTGAACAGGGATGGCCCGCAAACACCGGGGAGCTGTTTTTT. Translation: CSVEQGWPANTGELFF.

This clonotype was found a few times. This sequence joins TRBV10-3 and TRBJ1-2, with 7 bases lining up with TRBD1. CDR3 size: 15 residues. Germline loops: CDR1 ENHRY, CDR2 SYGVKD. J lost 4 bases, V lost 4 bases, and 9 bases had no gene match. CDR3 region: CAISGYRGRSYGYTF. The CDR3 DNA is TGTGCCATCAGTGGTTACAGGGGAAGAAGCTATGGCTACACCTTC.

This clonotype was seen a few times. The chain uses TRBV6-1 and TRBJ1-5, with D maybe TRBD1 (5 bases). The CDR3 loop spans 13 amino acids. Trimming cost V 5 bases and J 10 bases, with 15 bases left between them. The germline CDR1 and CDR2 sequences are MNHNS and SASEGT. The chain's CDR3 is CASSPLGGGPQHF. The CDR3 nucleotides read TGTGCCAGCAGTCCCCTGGGGGGTGGTCCCCAGCATTTT.

This clonotype was counted ten times or more. The chain links TRBV4-2 to TRBJ1-4; unclear D gene. Germline V gene data show CDR1 as LGHNA and CDR2 as YNFKEQ. V lost 7 bases and J 7 bases, leaving 16 bases between the germline ends. The CDR3 covers 14 residues. The CDR3, as DNA: TGTGCCAGCACCGAGGGTGGGTGGGGTGAAAAACTGTTTTTT. Protein sequence: CASTEGGWGEKLFF.

This chain joins TRBV5-1 and TRBJ2-3; the D gene is possibly TRBD2 (5 bases). Trimming stripped 0 bases from V and 5 bases from J, with 10 bases between. This CDR3 comprises 14 residues. CDR1 and CDR2 (germline): SGHRS, YFSETQ. CDR3 coding DNA: TGCGCCAGCAGCTTGGGAGGGAACGAAGATACGCAGTATTTT. It codes for CASSLGGNEDTQYF.

This clonotype has a handful of counts. The chain couples TRBV7-2 to TRBJ2-5; D ambiguous. The CDR3 extends over 13 amino acids. Germline-derived CDR1 and CDR2 are SGHTA and FQGNSA. Trimming shortened V by 5 bases and J by 7 bases, and 14 bases separated the two germline ends. The CDR3 nucleotides read TGTGCCAGCAGCCCCCGCCGGCCAGGGACCCAGTACTTC. Translating it yields CASSPRRPGTQYF. Drawing the rest from reference TRBV7-2 and TRBJ2-5, the complete variable domain is GAGVSQSPSNKVTEKGKDVELRCDPISGHTALYWYRQSLGQGLEFLIYFQGNSAPDKSGLPSDRFSAERTGGSVSTLTIQRTQQEDSAVYLCASSPRRPGTQYFGPGTRLLVL.

This clonotype was recorded many times. This sequence joins TRBV29-1 and TRBJ1-1; D may be TRBD1 (5 bases). The CDR3 sequence is 13 residues long. CDR1 and CDR2 from the germline V gene are SQVTM and ANQGSEA. V lost 3 bases and J 5 bases, leaving 13 bases between the germline ends. The CDR3 bases are TGCAGCGTTGATCCCTCCAGGGAGACTGAAGCTTTCTTT. Translating gives CSVDPSRETEAFF.